The rows below give T cell receptor beta chains drawn from one sample of a study of blood T cell repertoires in COVID-19. Repertoires were generated with immunoSEQ multiplex PCR, while TCRdb's copy carries only in-frame clones and drops some. The sample records about 220,000 clones, approximately 90% being singletons. Sequenced input: PBMCs or T cells enriched from blood (not recorded which). These receptors all stem from a woman in her twenties or thirties with acute COVID-19. Both conserved end residues are part of each CDR3. A D gene is named only where the DNA matches it firmly. Size values are once, few and many counts, or a class for expanded clones, and some rows have none.

j_call: TRBJ1-5
clone_size: few
d_call: TRBD1
v_call: TRBV30
cdr3_aa: CAWSSPDRGNQPQHF
cdr3_nt: TGTGCCTGGAGTTCTCCGGACAGGGGCAATCAGCCCCAGCATTTT

j_call: TRBJ1-5
clone_size: NA
d_call: NA
v_call: TRBV27
cdr3_aa: CASSLQGPHQPQHF
cdr3_nt: TGTGCCAGCAGTTTGCAGGGGCCACATCAGCCCCAGCATTTT

j_call: TRBJ2-5
clone_size: NA
d_call: TRBD1
v_call: TRBV5-1
cdr3_aa: CASSLSLLGQGGETQYF
cdr3_nt: TGCGCCAGCAGCTTGTCCCTACTCGGACAGGGCGGGGAGACCCAGTACTTC

j_call: TRBJ2-7
clone_size: once
d_call: TRBD2
v_call: TRBV5-4
cdr3_aa: CASSPRLAGGEQYF
cdr3_nt: TGTGCCAGCAGCCCAAGACTAGCGGGGGGCGAGCAGTACTTC

j_call: TRBJ1-5
clone_size: few
d_call: NA
v_call: TRBV6-1
cdr3_aa: CASSDTGGGQPQHF
cdr3_nt: TGTGCCAGCAGTGATACAGGTGGAGGGCAGCCCCAGCATTTT

j_call: TRBJ1-3
clone_size: NA
d_call: NA
v_call: TRBV10-2
cdr3_aa: CASSERRDLLAGNTIYF
cdr3_nt: TGCGCCAGCAGTGAGAGGAGGGACCTCTTGGCTGGAAACACCATATATTTT

j_call: TRBJ2-3
clone_size: NA
d_call: NA
v_call: TRBV7-9
cdr3_aa: CASSLVLSSADTQYF
cdr3_nt: TGTGCCAGCAGCTTAGTTCTGAGTAGCGCAGATACGCAGTATTTT

j_call: TRBJ1-2
clone_size: NA
d_call: TRBD1
v_call: TRBV10-3
cdr3_aa: CAIRPSGGNYGYTF
cdr3_nt: TGTGCCATCAGGCCCTCAGGGGGGAACTATGGCTACACCTTC

j_call: TRBJ2-2
clone_size: NA
d_call: TRBD1
v_call: TRBV12-5
cdr3_aa: CASGFDRGKSGELFF
cdr3_nt: TGTGCTAGTGGTTTTGACAGGGGGAAGTCCGGGGAGCTGTTTTTT

j_call: TRBJ1-6
clone_size: NA
d_call: NA
v_call: TRBV25-1
cdr3_aa: CASSGPTFSYNSPLHF
cdr3_nt: TGTGCCAGCAGTGGCCCAACTTTCTCCTATAATTCACCCCTCCACTTT

j_call: TRBJ1-1
clone_size: once
d_call: NA
v_call: TRBV19
cdr3_aa: CASSEVGGYTEAFF
cdr3_nt: TGTGCCAGTAGTGAGGTAGGAGGATACACTGAAGCTTTCTTT

j_call: TRBJ2-1
clone_size: NA
d_call: TRBD1
v_call: TRBV12-3/TRBV12-4
cdr3_aa: CASSPGGHNEQFF
cdr3_nt: TGTGCCAGCAGCCCAGGGGGTCACAATGAGCAGTTCTTC

j_call: TRBJ2-7
clone_size: NA
d_call: NA
v_call: TRBV6-5
cdr3_aa: CASRGGGYEQYF
cdr3_nt: TGTGCCAGCAGAGGGGGGGGCTACGAGCAGTACTTC

j_call: TRBJ2-3
clone_size: few
d_call: TRBD1
v_call: TRBV10-1
cdr3_aa: CASSEGGPDTQYF
cdr3_nt: TGCGCCAGCAGTGAAGGGGGCCCAGATACGCAGTATTTT

j_call: TRBJ1-3
clone_size: NA
d_call: TRBD1
v_call: TRBV18
cdr3_aa: CASSPQGAGFGNTIYF
cdr3_nt: TGTGCCAGCTCACCACAGGGGGCTGGATTTGGAAACACCATATATTTT

j_call: TRBJ1-1
clone_size: NA
d_call: NA
v_call: TRBV2
cdr3_aa: CAEAGVNTEAFF
cdr3_nt: TGTGCGGAAGCAGGGGTTAACACTGAAGCTTTCTTT

j_call: TRBJ1-5
clone_size: NA
d_call: NA
v_call: TRBV11-2
cdr3_aa: CASSLDLRPGQRVRGQPQHF
cdr3_nt: TGTGCCAGCAGCTTAGATCTCCGGCCTGGACAGAGAGTTAGGGGGCAGCCCCAGCATTTT

j_call: TRBJ2-2
clone_size: NA
d_call: NA
v_call: TRBV5-4
cdr3_aa: CASSLTGFRTGELFF
cdr3_nt: TGTGCCAGCAGCTTGACAGGGTTTAGGACCGGGGAGCTGTTTTTT

j_call: TRBJ2-1
clone_size: NA
d_call: NA
v_call: TRBV6-5
cdr3_aa: CASSYAGVSNYNEQFF
cdr3_nt: TGTGCCAGCAGTTACGCAGGGGTTTCTAACTACAATGAGCAGTTCTTC

j_call: TRBJ1-5
clone_size: NA
d_call: NA
v_call: TRBV2
cdr3_aa: CASSEAAGRYRGNQPQHF
cdr3_nt: TGTGCCAGCAGTGAAGCGGCAGGGAGGTATCGTGGCAATCAGCCCCAGCATTTT

j_call: TRBJ2-7
clone_size: NA
d_call: NA
v_call: TRBV27
cdr3_aa: CASSSRGSQQYF
cdr3_nt: TGTGCCAGCAGCTCTCGAGGCTCGCAGCAGTACTTC

j_call: TRBJ1-1
clone_size: NA
d_call: TRBD1
v_call: TRBV5-1
cdr3_aa: CASSLGLGTAPNTEAFF
cdr3_nt: TGCGCCAGCAGCTTGGGACTTGGGACAGCCCCGAACACTGAAGCTTTCTTT

j_call: TRBJ1-2
clone_size: NA
d_call: NA
v_call: TRBV5-6
cdr3_aa: CASRYTERDGYTF
cdr3_nt: TGTGCCAGCAGATACACAGAAAGAGATGGCTACACCTTC

j_call: TRBJ1-5
clone_size: NA
d_call: NA
v_call: TRBV21-1
cdr3_aa: CASSITASNQPQHF
cdr3_nt: TGTGCCAGCAGCATTACAGCTAGCAATCAGCCCCAGCATTTT

j_call: TRBJ2-7
clone_size: NA
d_call: NA
v_call: TRBV4-3
cdr3_aa: CASSQDRGAEQYF
cdr3_nt: TGCGCCAGCAGCCAAGATCGGGGGGCCGAGCAGTACTTC

j_call: TRBJ2-3
clone_size: once
d_call: NA
v_call: TRBV7-9
cdr3_aa: CASSPSTDTQYF
cdr3_nt: TGTGCCAGCAGCCCAAGCACAGATACGCAGTATTTT

j_call: TRBJ1-1
clone_size: NA
d_call: TRBD1
v_call: TRBV5-4
cdr3_aa: CASSLQGAYTEAFF
cdr3_nt: TGTGCCAGCAGTCTACAGGGGGCCTACACTGAAGCTTTCTTT

j_call: TRBJ1-2
clone_size: NA
d_call: TRBD1
v_call: TRBV11-1
cdr3_aa: CASSRTGYGYTF
cdr3_nt: TGTGCCAGCAGCCGGACAGGGTATGGCTACACCTTC

j_call: TRBJ2-2
clone_size: NA
d_call: NA
v_call: TRBV5-1
cdr3_aa: CASSLLLAGNTGELFF
cdr3_nt: TGCGCCAGCAGCTTATTACTAGCCGGGAACACCGGGGAGCTGTTTTTT

j_call: TRBJ2-2
clone_size: NA
d_call: NA
v_call: TRBV21-1
cdr3_aa: CASSKLPDRGKYTGELFF
cdr3_nt: TGTGCCAGCAGCAAATTACCCGACAGGGGAAAGTACACCGGGGAGCTGTTTTTT

j_call: TRBJ1-2
clone_size: NA
d_call: TRBD1
v_call: TRBV12-3/TRBV12-4
cdr3_aa: CASRQGAYGYTF
cdr3_nt: TGTGCCAGCAGGCAGGGGGCCTATGGCTACACCTTC

j_call: TRBJ1-2
clone_size: NA
d_call: NA
v_call: TRBV25-1
cdr3_aa: CASSGPQGSGYTF
cdr3_nt: TGTGCCAGCAGTGGCCCACAGGGAAGTGGCTACACCTTC

j_call: TRBJ2-1
clone_size: once
d_call: NA
v_call: TRBV5-4
cdr3_aa: CASSSQGSSYNEQFF
cdr3_nt: TGTGCCAGCAGCTCCCAGGGAAGCTCCTACAATGAGCAGTTCTTC

j_call: TRBJ1-4
clone_size: NA
d_call: TRBD1
v_call: TRBV9
cdr3_aa: CASSVQGASYEKLFF
cdr3_nt: TGTGCCAGCAGCGTTCAGGGGGCAAGTTATGAAAAACTGTTTTTT

j_call: TRBJ2-7
clone_size: NA
d_call: NA
v_call: TRBV12-3/TRBV12-4
cdr3_aa: CASSLRQFEQYF
cdr3_nt: TGTGCCAGCAGTTTGAGGCAGTTTGAGCAGTACTTC

j_call: TRBJ1-1
clone_size: NA
d_call: NA
v_call: TRBV7-2
cdr3_aa: CASSLSGQRNTEAFF
cdr3_nt: TGTGCCAGCAGCCTAAGCGGACAGAGGAACACTGAAGCTTTCTTT

j_call: TRBJ2-5
clone_size: NA
d_call: NA
v_call: TRBV11-2
cdr3_aa: CASSLAREETQYF
cdr3_nt: TGTGCCAGCAGCTTAGCCAGGGAAGAGACCCAGTACTTC

j_call: TRBJ2-7
clone_size: NA
d_call: TRBD1
v_call: TRBV14
cdr3_aa: CASSPYGTGGVRYEQYF
cdr3_nt: TGTGCCAGCAGCCCTTACGGGACAGGGGGAGTCCGCTACGAGCAGTACTTC

j_call: TRBJ2-1
clone_size: once
d_call: NA
v_call: TRBV4-1
cdr3_aa: CASSQASDSRNEQFF
cdr3_nt: TGCGCCAGCAGCCAAGCCTCGGACTCGAGGAATGAGCAGTTCTTC

j_call: TRBJ1-2
clone_size: NA
d_call: NA
v_call: TRBV7-9
cdr3_aa: CASSFQANYGYTF
cdr3_nt: TGTGCCAGCAGCTTTCAGGCGAACTATGGCTACACCTTC

j_call: TRBJ1-6
clone_size: NA
d_call: NA
v_call: TRBV19
cdr3_aa: CASSRQGGNSPLHF
cdr3_nt: TGTGCCAGTAGTCGGCAGGGCGGTAATTCACCCCTCCACTTT

j_call: TRBJ1-1
clone_size: NA
d_call: NA
v_call: TRBV19
cdr3_aa: CASTRGKSAEAFF
cdr3_nt: TGTGCCAGTACGAGAGGGAAGAGCGCTGAAGCTTTCTTT

j_call: TRBJ1-1
clone_size: NA
d_call: TRBD1
v_call: TRBV13
cdr3_aa: CASSRKGTADEAFF
cdr3_nt: TGTGCCAGCAGCCGGAAGGGGACAGCCGATGAAGCTTTCTTT

j_call: TRBJ2-3
clone_size: NA
d_call: TRBD1
v_call: TRBV4-1
cdr3_aa: CASSQERDRTSADTQYF
cdr3_nt: TGCGCCAGCAGCCAAGAACGGGACAGGACATCAGCAGATACGCAGTATTTT

j_call: TRBJ2-5
clone_size: NA
d_call: NA
v_call: TRBV2
cdr3_aa: CASIRRIFQETQYF
cdr3_nt: TGTGCCAGCATTAGGAGAATTTTCCAAGAGACCCAGTACTTC

j_call: TRBJ1-5
clone_size: NA
d_call: TRBD1
v_call: TRBV4-2
cdr3_aa: CASSQDRRGLTPQHF
cdr3_nt: TGTGCCAGCAGCCAAGATCGCAGGGGGCTGACGCCCCAGCATTTT

j_call: TRBJ1-5
clone_size: NA
d_call: NA
v_call: TRBV7-2
cdr3_aa: CASSLFSGQPQHF
cdr3_nt: TGTGCCAGCAGCTTATTTTCAGGCCAGCCCCAGCATTTT

j_call: TRBJ2-2
clone_size: once
d_call: TRBD2
v_call: TRBV7-2
cdr3_aa: CASSLVGGQTLNTGELFF
cdr3_nt: TGTGCCAGCAGCTTAGTGGGAGGGCAAACACTGAACACCGGGGAGCTGTTTTTT

j_call: TRBJ2-7
clone_size: NA
d_call: TRBD2
v_call: TRBV30
cdr3_aa: CAWSSSGGTYEQYF
cdr3_nt: TGTGCCTGGAGTAGTAGCGGGGGCACCTACGAGCAGTACTTC

j_call: TRBJ1-2
clone_size: NA
d_call: TRBD1
v_call: TRBV7-9
cdr3_aa: CASSLAVGQGSYGYTF
cdr3_nt: TGTGCCAGCAGCTTAGCGGTGGGACAGGGGAGCTATGGCTACACCTTC

j_call: TRBJ2-7
clone_size: NA
d_call: NA
v_call: TRBV21-1
cdr3_aa: CASSSNAAYEQYF
cdr3_nt: TGTGCCAGCAGCTCTAACGCCGCCTACGAGCAGTACTTC

j_call: TRBJ2-4
clone_size: NA
d_call: NA
v_call: TRBV5-1
cdr3_aa: CASSLEQVDIQYF
cdr3_nt: TGCGCCAGCAGCTTGGAACAGGTAGACATTCAGTACTTC

j_call: TRBJ1-2
clone_size: NA
d_call: NA
v_call: TRBV12-3/TRBV12-4
cdr3_aa: CASSSPSYYGYTF
cdr3_nt: TGTGCCAGCAGCTCCCCTTCGTACTATGGCTACACCTTC

j_call: TRBJ2-1
clone_size: NA
d_call: TRBD2
v_call: TRBV6-2/TRBV6-3
cdr3_aa: CASSSGTSEIRSNEQFF
cdr3_nt: TGTGCCAGCAGTTCCGGGACTAGCGAGATTAGAAGCAATGAGCAGTTCTTC

j_call: TRBJ1-1
clone_size: NA
d_call: NA
v_call: TRBV5-6
cdr3_aa: CASSVGRSEAFF
cdr3_nt: TGTGCCAGCAGCGTTGGGAGGAGTGAAGCTTTCTTT

j_call: TRBJ1-1
clone_size: NA
d_call: NA
v_call: TRBV29-1
cdr3_aa: CSVAHSNMNTEAFF
cdr3_nt: TGCAGCGTTGCTCATTCTAATATGAACACTGAAGCTTTCTTT

j_call: TRBJ1-2
clone_size: NA
d_call: NA
v_call: TRBV10-3
cdr3_aa: CAIRGDNHGYTF
cdr3_nt: TGTGCCATCAGGGGGGACAATCATGGCTACACCTTC

j_call: TRBJ1-1
clone_size: NA
d_call: NA
v_call: TRBV6-5
cdr3_aa: CASTKAGATEAFF
cdr3_nt: TGTGCCAGCACCAAGGCGGGAGCGACTGAAGCTTTCTTT

j_call: TRBJ2-7
clone_size: NA
d_call: NA
v_call: TRBV6-5
cdr3_aa: CASRPQGGPGEQYF
cdr3_nt: TGTGCCAGCAGGCCACAGGGAGGGCCCGGCGAGCAGTACTTC